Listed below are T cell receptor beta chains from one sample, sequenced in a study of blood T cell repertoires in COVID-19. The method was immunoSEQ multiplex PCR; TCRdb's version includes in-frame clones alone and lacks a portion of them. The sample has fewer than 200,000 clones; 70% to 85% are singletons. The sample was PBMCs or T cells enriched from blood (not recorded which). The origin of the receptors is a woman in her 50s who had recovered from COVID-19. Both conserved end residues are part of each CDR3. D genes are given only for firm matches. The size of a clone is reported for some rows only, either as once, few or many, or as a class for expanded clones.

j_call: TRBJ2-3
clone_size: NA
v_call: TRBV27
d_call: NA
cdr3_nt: TGTGCCAGCAGTTTCTCGCAGGGTAGCACAGATACGCAGTATTTT
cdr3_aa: CASSFSQGSTDTQYF

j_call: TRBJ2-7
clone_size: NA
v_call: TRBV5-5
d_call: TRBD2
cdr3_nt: TGTGCCAGCAGCTTCGATGTGGGAGGGTACGAGCAGTACTTC
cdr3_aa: CASSFDVGGYEQYF

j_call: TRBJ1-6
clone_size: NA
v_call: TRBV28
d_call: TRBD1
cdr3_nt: TGTGCCAGCATTCAACAGGGGAATTCACCCCTCCACTTT
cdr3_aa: CASIQQGNSPLHF

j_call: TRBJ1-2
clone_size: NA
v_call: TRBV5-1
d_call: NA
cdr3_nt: TGCGCCAGCAGCTTCACAGGTGGAGGGGGCTACACCTTC
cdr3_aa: CASSFTGGGGYTF

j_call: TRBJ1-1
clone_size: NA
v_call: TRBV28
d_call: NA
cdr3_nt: TGTGCCAGCAGTTTAACGGGGGGGCGGACTGAAGCTTTCTTT
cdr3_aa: CASSLTGGRTEAFF

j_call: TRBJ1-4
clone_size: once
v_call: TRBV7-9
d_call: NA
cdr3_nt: TGTGCCAGCAGCCTCGGTGAGCGGGAAAAACTGTTTTTT
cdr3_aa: CASSLGEREKLFF

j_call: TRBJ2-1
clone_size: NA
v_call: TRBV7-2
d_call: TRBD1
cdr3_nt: TGTGCCAGCAGCTCCCGACAGGGGAATTACAATGAGCAGTTCTTC
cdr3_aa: CASSSRQGNYNEQFF

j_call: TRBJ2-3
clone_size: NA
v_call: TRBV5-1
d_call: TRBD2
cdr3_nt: TGCGCCAGCAGCTTGCAGGTAGCGGGAGCCGATACGCAGTATTTT
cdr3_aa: CASSLQVAGADTQYF

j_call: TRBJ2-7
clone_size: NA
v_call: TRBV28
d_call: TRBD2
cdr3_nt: TGTGCCAGCAGACCGGGACTAGCGGGCTACGAGCAGTACTTC
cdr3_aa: CASRPGLAGYEQYF

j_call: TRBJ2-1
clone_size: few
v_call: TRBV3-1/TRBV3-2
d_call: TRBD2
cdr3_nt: TGTGCCAGCAGCCAACGCTTTTCTAGCGGGCCGCCCGCCGGGCAGTTCTTC
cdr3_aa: CASSQRFSSGPPAGQFF

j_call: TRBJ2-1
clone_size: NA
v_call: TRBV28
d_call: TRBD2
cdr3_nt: TGTGCCAGCAGTACCCGACTAGCGGGAGCGCAGGACAATGAGCAGTTCTTC
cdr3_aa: CASSTRLAGAQDNEQFF

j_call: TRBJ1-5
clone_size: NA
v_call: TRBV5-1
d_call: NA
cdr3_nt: TGCGCCAGCAGCTTGGCCGGTGGGGCTAGGCAGCCCCAGCATTTT
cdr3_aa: CASSLAGGARQPQHF

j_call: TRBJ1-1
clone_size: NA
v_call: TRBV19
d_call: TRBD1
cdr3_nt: TGTGCCAGTAGTATGAGAGGGGGCCGTACTGAAGCTTTCTTT
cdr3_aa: CASSMRGGRTEAFF

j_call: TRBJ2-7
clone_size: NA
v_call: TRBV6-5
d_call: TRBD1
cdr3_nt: TGTGCCAGCAGGAAAGGGACAGGCGAATCCTACGAGCAGTACTTC
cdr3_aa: CASRKGTGESYEQYF

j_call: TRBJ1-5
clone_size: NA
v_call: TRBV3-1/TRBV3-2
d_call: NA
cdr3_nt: TGTGCCAGCAGCCAAGACTCCAGGATCGGCCCCCAGCATTTT
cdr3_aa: CASSQDSRIGPQHF

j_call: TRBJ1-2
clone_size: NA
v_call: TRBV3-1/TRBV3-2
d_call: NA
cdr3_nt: TGTGCCAGCAGCCAAGAATCCGGGATCCGTAGCGGCTACACCTTC
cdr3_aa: CASSQESGIRSGYTF

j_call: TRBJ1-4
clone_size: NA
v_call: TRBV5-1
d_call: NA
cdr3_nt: TGCGCCAGCAGCTTGGGGCGGGGAAACCGCGAAAAACTGTTTTTT
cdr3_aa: CASSLGRGNREKLFF

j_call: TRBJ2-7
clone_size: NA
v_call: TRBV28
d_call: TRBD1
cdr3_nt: TGTGCCAGCAGTCAGCCGGGACAGGGGGCCTACGAGCAGTACTTC
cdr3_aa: CASSQPGQGAYEQYF

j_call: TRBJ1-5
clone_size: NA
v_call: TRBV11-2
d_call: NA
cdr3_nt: TGTGCCCAAAACAAGGGGAATAATCAGCCCCAGCATTTT
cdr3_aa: CAQNKGNNQPQHF

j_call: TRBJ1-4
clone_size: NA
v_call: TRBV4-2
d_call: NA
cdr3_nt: TGTGCCAGCAGCCAAGATCGTGCAGGGACTAATGAAAAACTGTTTTTT
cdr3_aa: CASSQDRAGTNEKLFF

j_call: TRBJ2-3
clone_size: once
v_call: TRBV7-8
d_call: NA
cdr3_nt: TGTGCCAGCAGCTTAGGAGCTTTTACTAGCACAGATACGCAGTATTTT
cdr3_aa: CASSLGAFTSTDTQYF

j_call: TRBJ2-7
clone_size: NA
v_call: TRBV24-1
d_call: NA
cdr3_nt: TGTGCCACCTCGACCGGGACTTCCCTTAGCTCCTACGAGCAGTACTTC
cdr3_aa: CATSTGTSLSSYEQYF

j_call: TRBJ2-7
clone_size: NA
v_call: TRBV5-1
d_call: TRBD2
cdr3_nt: TGCGCCAGCAGATGGACTAGCGGCTCCTACGAGCAGTACTTC
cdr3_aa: CASRWTSGSYEQYF

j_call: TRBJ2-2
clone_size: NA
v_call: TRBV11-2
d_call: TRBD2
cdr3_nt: TGTGCCAGCAGCTTAGAGGTGACTAGCGTCTGGACCGGGGAGCTGTTTTTT
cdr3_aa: CASSLEVTSVWTGELFF

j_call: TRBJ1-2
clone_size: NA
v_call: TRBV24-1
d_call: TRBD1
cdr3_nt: TGTGCCACCAGTGATTCTACAGGGGAGCTCTATGGCTACACCTTC
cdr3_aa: CATSDSTGELYGYTF

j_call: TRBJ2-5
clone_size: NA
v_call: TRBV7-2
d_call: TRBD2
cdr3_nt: TGTGCCAGCAGTCCTATAGCGGGAGGGCCTGGGACAGAGACCCAGTACTTC
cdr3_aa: CASSPIAGGPGTETQYF

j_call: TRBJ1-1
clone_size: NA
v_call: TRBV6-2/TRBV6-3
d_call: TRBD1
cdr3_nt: TGTGCCAGCAGTTACCCCGGACAGGGCACGAACACTGAAGCTTTCTTT
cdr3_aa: CASSYPGQGTNTEAFF

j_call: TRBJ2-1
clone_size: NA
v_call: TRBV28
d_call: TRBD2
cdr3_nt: TGTGCCAGCAGCCCCCTGACTAGCGGTTACAATGAGCAGTTCTTC
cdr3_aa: CASSPLTSGYNEQFF

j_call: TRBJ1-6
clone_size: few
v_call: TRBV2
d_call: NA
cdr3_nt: TGTGCCAGCAAAACACAGAGCTCCTATAATTCACCCCTCCACTTT
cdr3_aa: CASKTQSSYNSPLHF

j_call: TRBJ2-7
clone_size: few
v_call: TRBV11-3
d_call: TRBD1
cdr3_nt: TGTGCCAGCAGCTTATTCCCGGGACAGGGCTACGAGCAGTACTTC
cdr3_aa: CASSLFPGQGYEQYF

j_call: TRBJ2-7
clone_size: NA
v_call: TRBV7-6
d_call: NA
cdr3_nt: TGTGCCAGCAGCCCGGGGACTTTTAGCTCCTACGAGCAGTACTTC
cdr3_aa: CASSPGTFSSYEQYF

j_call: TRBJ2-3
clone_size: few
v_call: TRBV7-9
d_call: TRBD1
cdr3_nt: TGTGCCAGCAGGGCCGGGACAGACTCATCAGGTACGCAGTATTTT
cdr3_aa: CASRAGTDSSGTQYF

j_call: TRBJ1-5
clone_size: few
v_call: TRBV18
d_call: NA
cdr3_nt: TGTGCCAGTCAAGGTGTCAGGGACAATCAGCCCCAGCATTTT
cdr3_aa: CASQGVRDNQPQHF

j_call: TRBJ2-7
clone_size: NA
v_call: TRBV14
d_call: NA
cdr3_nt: TGTGCCAGCAGCCAAGGCGACTTCTACGAGCAGTACTTC
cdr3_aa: CASSQGDFYEQYF

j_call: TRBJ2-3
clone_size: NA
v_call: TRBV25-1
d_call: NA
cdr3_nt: TGTGCCAGCATCGGGAAGATGCTGGATACGCAGTATTTT
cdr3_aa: CASIGKMLDTQYF

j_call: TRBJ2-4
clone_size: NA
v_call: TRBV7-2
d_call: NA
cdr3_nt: TGTGCCAGCAGCTCCGGGACTCTAGCCAAAAGCATTCAGTACTTC
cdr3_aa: CASSSGTLAKSIQYF

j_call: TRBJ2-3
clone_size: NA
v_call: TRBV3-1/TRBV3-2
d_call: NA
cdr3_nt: TGTGCCAGCAGCCTACAGACAGATACGCAGTATTTT
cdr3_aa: CASSLQTDTQYF

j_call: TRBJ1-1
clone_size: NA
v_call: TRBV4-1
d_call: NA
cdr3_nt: TGCGCCAGCAGCCCTGGTGGACAGCTGAACACTGAAGCTTTCTTT
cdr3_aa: CASSPGGQLNTEAFF

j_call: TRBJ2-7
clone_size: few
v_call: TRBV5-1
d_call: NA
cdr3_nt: TGCGCCAGCAGCTTGCTGGGGGCGGGCTCCTACGAGCAGTACTTC
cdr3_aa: CASSLLGAGSYEQYF

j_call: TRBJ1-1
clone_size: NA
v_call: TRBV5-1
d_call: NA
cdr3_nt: TGCGCCAGCAGCTTGCAGATTAACACTGAAGCTTTCTTT
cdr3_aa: CASSLQINTEAFF